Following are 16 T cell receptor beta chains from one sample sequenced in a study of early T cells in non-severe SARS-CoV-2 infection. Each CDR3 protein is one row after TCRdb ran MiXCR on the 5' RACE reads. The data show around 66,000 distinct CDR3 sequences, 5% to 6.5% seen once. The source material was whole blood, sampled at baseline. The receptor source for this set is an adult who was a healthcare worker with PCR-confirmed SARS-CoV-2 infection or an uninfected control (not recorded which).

CDR3 region: CASSAVGIVGEAFF. The DNA of the CDR3 is TGTGCCAGCAGTGCCGTGGGGATCGTTGGTGAAGCTTTCTTT. V gene TRBV2 combines with J gene TRBJ1-1; D uncertain. V was pared by 4 bases and J by 7 bases, with 16 bases between. Germline-derived CDR1 and CDR2 are SNHLY and FYNNEI. The CDR3 is 14 amino acids. Filled out from reference TRBV2 and TRBJ1-1, the complete variable domain reads EPEVTQTPSHQVTQMGQEVILRCVPISNHLYFYWYRQILGQKVEFLVSFYNNEISEKSEIFDDQFSVERPDGSNFTLKIRSTKLEDSAMYFCASSAVGIVGEAFFGQGTRLTVV.

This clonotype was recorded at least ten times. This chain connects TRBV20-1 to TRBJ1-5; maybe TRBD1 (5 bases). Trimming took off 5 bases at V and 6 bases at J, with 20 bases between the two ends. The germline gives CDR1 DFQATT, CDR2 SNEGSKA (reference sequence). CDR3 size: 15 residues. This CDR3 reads CSARTQDWAGQPQHF. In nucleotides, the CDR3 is TGCAGTGCTCGGACACAGGATTGGGCAGGTCAGCCCCAGCATTTT.

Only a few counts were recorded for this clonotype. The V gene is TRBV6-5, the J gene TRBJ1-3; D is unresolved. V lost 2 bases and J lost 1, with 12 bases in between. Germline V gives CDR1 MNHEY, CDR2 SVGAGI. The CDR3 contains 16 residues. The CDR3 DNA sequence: TGTGCCAGCAGTTACCGCCCCGATGCGTCTGGAAACACCATATATTTT. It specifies CASSYRPDASGNTIYF.

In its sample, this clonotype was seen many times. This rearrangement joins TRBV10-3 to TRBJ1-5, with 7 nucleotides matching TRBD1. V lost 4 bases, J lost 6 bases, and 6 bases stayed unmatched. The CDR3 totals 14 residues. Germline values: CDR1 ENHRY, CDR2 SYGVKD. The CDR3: CAISGEQGSQPQHF. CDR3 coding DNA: TGTGCCATCAGTGGGGAACAGGGGTCTCAGCCCCAGCATTTT.

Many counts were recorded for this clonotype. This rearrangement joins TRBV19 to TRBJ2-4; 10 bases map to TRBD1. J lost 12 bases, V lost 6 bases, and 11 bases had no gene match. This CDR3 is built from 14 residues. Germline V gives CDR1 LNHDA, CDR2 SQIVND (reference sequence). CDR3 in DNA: TGTGCCAGTAGACCGACCGGGACAGGGGCAACTCAGTACTTC. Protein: CASRPTGTGATQYF.

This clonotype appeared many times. As DNA, the CDR3 is TGCAGTGCTAGAGACCTTTCAACTTCTGGGGCCAACGTCCTGACTTTC. This sequence encodes CSARDLSTSGANVLTF. V is TRBV20-1 and J is TRBJ2-6; D unclear. Per the germline V gene, CDR1 is DFQATT and CDR2 is SNEGSKA (reference sequence). The CDR3 has 16 residues. Trimming shortened V by 0 bases and J by 1 base, and 10 bases separated the two germline ends.

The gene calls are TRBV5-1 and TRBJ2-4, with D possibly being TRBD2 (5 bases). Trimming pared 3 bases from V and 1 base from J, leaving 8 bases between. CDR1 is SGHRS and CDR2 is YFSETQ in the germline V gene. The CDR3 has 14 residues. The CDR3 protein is CASSWSGAKNIQYF. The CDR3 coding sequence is TGCGCCAGCAGCTGGTCGGGGGCCAAAAACATTCAGTACTTC.

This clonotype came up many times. The CDR3: CSVVTGGTYEQYF. The CDR3 coding sequence is TGCAGCGTTGTGACAGGGGGTACCTACGAGCAGTACTTC. The rearrangement links TRBV29-1 to TRBJ2-7, with 9 bases aligning to TRBD1. Germline loops: CDR1 SQVTM, CDR2 ANQGSEA. V shed 4 bases, J shed 2 bases, and the junction held 3 bases outside the gene matches. There are 13 residues in the CDR3.

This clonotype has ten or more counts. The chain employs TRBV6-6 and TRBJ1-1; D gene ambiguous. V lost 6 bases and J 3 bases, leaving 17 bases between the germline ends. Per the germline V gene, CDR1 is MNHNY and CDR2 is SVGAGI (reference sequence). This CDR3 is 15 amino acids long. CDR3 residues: CASSLGGRGDTEAFF. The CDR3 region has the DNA TGTGCCAGCAGCCTGGGAGGGCGCGGTGACACTGAAGCTTTCTTT.

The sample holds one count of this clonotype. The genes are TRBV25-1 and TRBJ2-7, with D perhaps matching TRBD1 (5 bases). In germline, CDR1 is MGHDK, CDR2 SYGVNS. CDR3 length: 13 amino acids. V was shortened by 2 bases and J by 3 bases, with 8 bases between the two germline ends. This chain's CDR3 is CASSEQGYYEQYF. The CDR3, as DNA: TGTGCCAGCAGTGAACAGGGATACTACGAGCAGTACTTC.

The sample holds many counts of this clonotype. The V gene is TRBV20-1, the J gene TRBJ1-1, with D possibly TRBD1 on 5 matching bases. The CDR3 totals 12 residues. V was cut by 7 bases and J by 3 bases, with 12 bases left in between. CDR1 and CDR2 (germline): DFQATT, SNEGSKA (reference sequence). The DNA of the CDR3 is TGCAGTGTGGGGGGAGGGGACACTGAAGCTTTCTTT. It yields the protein CSVGGGDTEAFF.

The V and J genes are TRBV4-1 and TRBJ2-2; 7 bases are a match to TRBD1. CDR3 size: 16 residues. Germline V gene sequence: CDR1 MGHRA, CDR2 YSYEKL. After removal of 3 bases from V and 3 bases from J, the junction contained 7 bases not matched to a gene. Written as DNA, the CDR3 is TGCGCCAGCAGCCAGGCACAGGGGCCTGACACCGGGGAGCTGTTTTTT. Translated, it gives CASSQAQGPDTGELFF.

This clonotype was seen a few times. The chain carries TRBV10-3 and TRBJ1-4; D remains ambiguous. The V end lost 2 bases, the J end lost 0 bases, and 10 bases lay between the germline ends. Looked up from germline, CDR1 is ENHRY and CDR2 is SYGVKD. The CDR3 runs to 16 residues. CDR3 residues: CAISEGRRSTNEKLFF. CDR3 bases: TGTGCCATCAGTGAGGGGCGCCGGTCAACTAATGAAAAACTGTTTTTT.

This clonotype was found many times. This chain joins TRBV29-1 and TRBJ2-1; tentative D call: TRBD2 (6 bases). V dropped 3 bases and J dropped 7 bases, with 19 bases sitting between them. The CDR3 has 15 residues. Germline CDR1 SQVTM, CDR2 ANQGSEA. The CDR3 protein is CSVDIGGGRRNEQFF. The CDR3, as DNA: TGCAGCGTTGATATAGGCGGAGGGAGGAGAAATGAGCAGTTCTTC.

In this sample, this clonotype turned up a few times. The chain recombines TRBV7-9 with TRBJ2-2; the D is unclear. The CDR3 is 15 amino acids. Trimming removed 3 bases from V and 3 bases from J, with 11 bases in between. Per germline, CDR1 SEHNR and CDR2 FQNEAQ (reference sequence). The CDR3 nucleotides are TGTGCCAGCAGCTTGGGATCGTATGACACCGGGGAGCTGTTTTTT. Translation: CASSLGSYDTGELFF.

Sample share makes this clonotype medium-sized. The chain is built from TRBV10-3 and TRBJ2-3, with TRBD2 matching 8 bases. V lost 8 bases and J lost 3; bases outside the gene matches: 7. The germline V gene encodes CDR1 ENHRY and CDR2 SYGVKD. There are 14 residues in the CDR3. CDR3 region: CAIGGIAGTDTQYF. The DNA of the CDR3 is TGTGCCATCGGGGGAATAGCGGGAACAGATACGCAGTATTTT.